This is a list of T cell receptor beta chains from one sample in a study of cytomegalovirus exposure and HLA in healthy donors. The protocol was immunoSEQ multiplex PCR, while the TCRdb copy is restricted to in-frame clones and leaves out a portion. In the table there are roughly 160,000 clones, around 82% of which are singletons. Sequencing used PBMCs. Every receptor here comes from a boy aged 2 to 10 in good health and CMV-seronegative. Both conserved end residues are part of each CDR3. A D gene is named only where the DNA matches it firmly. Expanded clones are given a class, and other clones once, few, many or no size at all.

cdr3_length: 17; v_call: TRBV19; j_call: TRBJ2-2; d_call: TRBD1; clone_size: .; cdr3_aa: CASSIDRWTGETGELFF; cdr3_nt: TGTGCCAGTAGTATAGATCGATGGACAGGGGAGACCGGGGAGCTGTTTTTT
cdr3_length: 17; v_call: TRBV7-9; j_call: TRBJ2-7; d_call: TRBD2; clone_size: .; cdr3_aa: CASSRTSGRGASYEQYF; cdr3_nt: TGTGCCAGCAGCAGGACTAGCGGAAGGGGTGCCTCCTACGAGCAGTACTTC
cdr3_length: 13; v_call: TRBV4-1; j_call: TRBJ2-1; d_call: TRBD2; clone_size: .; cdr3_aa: CASSRGLASEQFF; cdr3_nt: TGCGCCAGCAGCCGCGGACTAGCGAGTGAGCAGTTCTTC
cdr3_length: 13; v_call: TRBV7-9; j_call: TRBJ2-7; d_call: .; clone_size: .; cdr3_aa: CASSREPNYEQYF; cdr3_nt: TGTGCCAGCAGCCGGGAGCCCAACTACGAGCAGTACTTC
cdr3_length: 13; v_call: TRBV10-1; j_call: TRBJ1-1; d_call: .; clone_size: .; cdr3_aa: CASPRGMNTEAFF; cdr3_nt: TGCGCCAGTCCTAGGGGGATGAACACTGAAGCTTTCTTT
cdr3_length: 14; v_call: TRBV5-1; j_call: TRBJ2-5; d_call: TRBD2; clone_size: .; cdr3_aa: CASSLTSGGETQYF; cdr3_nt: TGCGCCAGCAGCTTGACTAGCGGGGGAGAGACCCAGTACTTC
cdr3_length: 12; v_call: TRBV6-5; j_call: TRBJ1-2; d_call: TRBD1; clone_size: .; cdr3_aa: CASSRQGYGYTF; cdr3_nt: TGTGCCAGCAGTCGACAGGGCTATGGCTACACCTTC
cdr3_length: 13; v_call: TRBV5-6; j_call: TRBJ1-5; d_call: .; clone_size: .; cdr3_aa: CASSLRQYQPQHF; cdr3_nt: TGTGCCAGCAGCTTACGACAGTATCAGCCCCAGCATTTT
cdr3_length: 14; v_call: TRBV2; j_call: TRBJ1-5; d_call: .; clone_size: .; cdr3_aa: CASSENWGDQPQHF; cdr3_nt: TGTGCCAGCAGTGAAAATTGGGGAGATCAGCCCCAGCATTTT
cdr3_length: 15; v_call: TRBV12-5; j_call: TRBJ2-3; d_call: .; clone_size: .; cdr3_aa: CASGLDPTGTDTQYF; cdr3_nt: TGTGCTAGTGGTTTGGATCCGACTGGCACAGATACGCAGTATTTT
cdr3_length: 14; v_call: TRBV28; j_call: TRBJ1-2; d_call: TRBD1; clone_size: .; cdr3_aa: CASRPGTGESGYTF; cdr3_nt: TGTGCCAGCAGACCCGGGACAGGGGAATCTGGCTACACCTTC
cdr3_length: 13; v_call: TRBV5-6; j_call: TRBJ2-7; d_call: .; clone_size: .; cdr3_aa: CASSLVRVGEQYF; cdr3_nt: TGTGCCAGCAGCTTGGTCAGGGTAGGCGAGCAGTACTTC
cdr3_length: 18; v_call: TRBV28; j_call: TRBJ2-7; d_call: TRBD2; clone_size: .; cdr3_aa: CASSLSGTSGSSSYEQYF; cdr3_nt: TGTGCCAGCAGTTTGTCCGGGACTAGCGGGAGTAGCTCCTACGAGCAGTACTTC
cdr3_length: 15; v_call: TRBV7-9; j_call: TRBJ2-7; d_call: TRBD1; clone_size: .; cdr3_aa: CASSDSGTGTYEQYF; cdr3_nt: TGTGCCAGCAGCGATTCCGGGACAGGGACCTACGAGCAGTACTTC
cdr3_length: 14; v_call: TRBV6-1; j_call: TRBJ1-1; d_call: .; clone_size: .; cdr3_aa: CASSEWQGGTEAFF; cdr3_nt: TGTGCCAGCAGTGAATGGCAGGGAGGCACTGAAGCTTTCTTT
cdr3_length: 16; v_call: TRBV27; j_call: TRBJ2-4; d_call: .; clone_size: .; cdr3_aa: CASSPSPGNTKNIQYF; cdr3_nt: TGTGCCAGCAGTCCCTCCCCAGGGAATACCAAAAACATTCAGTACTTC
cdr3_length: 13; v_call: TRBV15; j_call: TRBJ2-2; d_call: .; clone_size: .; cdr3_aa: CATSSYRVGELFF; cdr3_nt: TGTGCCACCAGCAGCTACAGGGTGGGGGAGCTGTTTTTT
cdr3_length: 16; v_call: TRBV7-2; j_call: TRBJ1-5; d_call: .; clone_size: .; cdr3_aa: CASTELGSYSNQPQHF; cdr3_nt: TGTGCCAGCACAGAATTGGGGAGTTATAGCAATCAGCCCCAGCATTTT
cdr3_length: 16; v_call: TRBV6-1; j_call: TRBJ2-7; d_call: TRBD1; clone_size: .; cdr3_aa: CASSELVGQGFYEQYF; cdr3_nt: TGTGCCAGCAGTGAGCTCGTGGGACAGGGGTTCTACGAGCAGTACTTC
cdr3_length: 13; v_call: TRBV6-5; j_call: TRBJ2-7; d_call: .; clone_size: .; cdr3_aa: CASSPTGPYEQYF; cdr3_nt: TGTGCCAGCAGCCCGACAGGCCCCTACGAGCAGTACTTC
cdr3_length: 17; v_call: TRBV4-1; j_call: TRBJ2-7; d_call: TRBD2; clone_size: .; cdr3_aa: CASSQRLTSGSFYEQYF; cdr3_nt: TGCGCCAGCAGCCAGAGGCTGACTAGCGGATCGTTTTACGAGCAGTACTTC
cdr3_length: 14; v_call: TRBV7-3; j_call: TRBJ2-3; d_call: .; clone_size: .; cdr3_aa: CASSLFQGPDTQYF; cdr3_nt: TGTGCCAGCAGCTTATTTCAGGGTCCAGATACGCAGTATTTT
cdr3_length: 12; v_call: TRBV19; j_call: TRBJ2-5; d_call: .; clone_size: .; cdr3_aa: CASSLRGETQYF; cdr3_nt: TGTGCCAGTAGCTTAAGGGGGGAGACCCAGTACTTC
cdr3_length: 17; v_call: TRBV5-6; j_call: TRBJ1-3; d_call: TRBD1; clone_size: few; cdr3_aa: CASSFSAIQGAGNTIYF; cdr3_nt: TGTGCCAGCAGCTTTTCCGCCATACAGGGGGCTGGAAACACCATATATTTT
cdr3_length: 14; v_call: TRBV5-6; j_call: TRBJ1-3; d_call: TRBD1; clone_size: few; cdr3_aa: CASSRTGSGNTIYF; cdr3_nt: TGTGCCAGCAGCAGGACAGGCTCTGGAAACACCATATATTTT
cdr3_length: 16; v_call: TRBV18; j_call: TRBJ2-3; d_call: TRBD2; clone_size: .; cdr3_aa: CASSPTTSGVMYTQYF; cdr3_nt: TGTGCCAGCTCTCCGACGACTAGCGGGGTTATGTATACGCAGTATTTT
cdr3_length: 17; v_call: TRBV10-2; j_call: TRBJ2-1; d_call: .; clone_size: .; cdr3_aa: CASSEPARRVDYNEQFF; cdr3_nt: TGCGCCAGCAGTGAGCCCGCCCGGCGGGTAGACTACAATGAGCAGTTCTTC
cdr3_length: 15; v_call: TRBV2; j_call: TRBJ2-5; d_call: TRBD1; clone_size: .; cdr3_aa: CASSGGQGVRETQYF; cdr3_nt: TGTGCCAGCAGCGGTGGACAGGGGGTTAGGGAGACCCAGTACTTC
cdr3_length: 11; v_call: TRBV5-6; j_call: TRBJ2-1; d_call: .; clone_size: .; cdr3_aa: CASSLVVEQFF; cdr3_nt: TGTGCCAGCAGCTTGGTCGTTGAGCAGTTCTTC
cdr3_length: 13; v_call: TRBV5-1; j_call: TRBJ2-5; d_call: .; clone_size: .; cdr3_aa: CASSFDMSETQYF; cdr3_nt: TGCGCCAGCAGCTTTGACATGTCAGAGACCCAGTACTTC
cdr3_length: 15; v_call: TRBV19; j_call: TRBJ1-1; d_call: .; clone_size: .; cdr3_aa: CASSIPRGAGTEAFF; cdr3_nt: TGTGCCAGTAGTATCCCACGGGGGGCAGGCACTGAAGCTTTCTTT
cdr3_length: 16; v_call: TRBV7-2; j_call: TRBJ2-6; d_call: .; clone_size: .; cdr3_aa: CASSSRAQNGANVLTF; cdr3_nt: TGTGCCAGCAGCAGCAGAGCACAGAACGGGGCCAACGTCCTGACTTTC
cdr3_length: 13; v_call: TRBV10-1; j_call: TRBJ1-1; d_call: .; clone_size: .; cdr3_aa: CASSLTPDTEAFF; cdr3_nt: TGCGCCAGCAGTCTCACTCCTGACACTGAAGCTTTCTTT
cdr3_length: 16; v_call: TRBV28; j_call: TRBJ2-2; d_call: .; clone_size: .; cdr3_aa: CASSSPGLVNTGELFF; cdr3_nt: TGTGCCAGCAGTTCCCCGGGACTTGTGAACACCGGGGAGCTGTTTTTT
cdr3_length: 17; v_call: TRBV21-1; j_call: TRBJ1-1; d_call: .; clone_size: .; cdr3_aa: CASSKRDSGGAGTEAFF; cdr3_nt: TGTGCCAGCAGCAAACGGGACTCAGGGGGCGCGGGAACTGAAGCTTTCTTT
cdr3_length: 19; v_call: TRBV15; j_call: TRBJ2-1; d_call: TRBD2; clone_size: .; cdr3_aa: CATSRSTSGSVSSYNEQFF; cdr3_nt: TGTGCCACCAGCAGATCAACTAGCGGGAGCGTCAGCTCCTACAATGAGCAGTTCTTC
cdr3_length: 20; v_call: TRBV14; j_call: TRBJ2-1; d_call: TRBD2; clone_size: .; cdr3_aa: CASSQGLGLAGGPVDNEQFF; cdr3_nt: TGTGCCAGCAGCCAAGGTCTGGGACTAGCGGGAGGGCCGGTAGACAATGAGCAGTTCTTC
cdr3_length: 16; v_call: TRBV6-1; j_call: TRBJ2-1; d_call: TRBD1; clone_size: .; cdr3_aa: CASSEGPDRVLNEQFF; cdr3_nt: TGTGCCAGCAGTGAAGGTCCCGACAGGGTCCTTAACGAGCAGTTCTTC
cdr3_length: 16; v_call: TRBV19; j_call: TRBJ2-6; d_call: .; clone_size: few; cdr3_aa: CASSPTGLSGANVLTF; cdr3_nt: TGTGCCAGTAGCCCTACAGGGCTCTCTGGGGCCAACGTCCTGACTTTC
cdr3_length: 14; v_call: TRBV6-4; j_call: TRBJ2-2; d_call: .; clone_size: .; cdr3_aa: CASSPGVNTGELFF; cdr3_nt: TGTGCCAGCAGTCCGGGGGTTAACACCGGGGAGCTGTTTTTT
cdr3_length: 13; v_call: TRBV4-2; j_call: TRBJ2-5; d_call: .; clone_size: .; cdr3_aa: CASSLKAEETQYF; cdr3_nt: TGTGCCAGCAGCCTGAAGGCGGAAGAGACCCAGTACTTC
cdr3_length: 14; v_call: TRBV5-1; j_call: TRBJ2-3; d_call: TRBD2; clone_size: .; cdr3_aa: CASSRTSGRDTQYF; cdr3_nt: TGCGCCAGCAGCAGGACTAGTGGAAGAGATACGCAGTATTTT
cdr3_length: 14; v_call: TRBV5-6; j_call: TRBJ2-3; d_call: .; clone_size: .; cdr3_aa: CASSPTRVWDTQYF; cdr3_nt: TGTGCCAGCAGCCCGACCAGGGTTTGGGATACGCAGTATTTT
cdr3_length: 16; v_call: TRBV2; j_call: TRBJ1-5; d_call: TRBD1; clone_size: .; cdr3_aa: CASSERGTGGEQPQHF; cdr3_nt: TGTGCCAGCAGTGAAAGAGGAACAGGGGGTGAGCAGCCCCAGCATTTT
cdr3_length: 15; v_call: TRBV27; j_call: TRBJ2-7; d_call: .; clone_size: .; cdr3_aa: CASRTQWRGLYEQYF; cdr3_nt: TGTGCCAGCAGGACCCAGTGGCGGGGTCTCTACGAGCAGTACTTC